The 8 T cell receptor beta chains given below trace back to one sample, sequenced in a study of technical replicates of blood from several donors (dated by TCRdb to about 2017). Libraries came from the immunoSEQ multiplex PCR assay. TCRdb limited this immuneACCESS table to in-frame rearrangements with V and J called. A share of clones is missing; checked studies link under half to unresolved V genes, and the rest is unexplained. Across this sample there are about 83,000 clones, with more than 85% seen only once. The ten largest clonotypes hold around 0.42% of the sample. The source material was T cells isolated from PBMCs. Every receptor here comes from a human donor in good health.

V is TRBV6-5 and J is TRBJ1-1; 8 bases line up with TRBD1. Germline loops: CDR1 MNHEY, CDR2 SVGAGI. The CDR3 is made up of 14 amino acids. V lost 4 bases, J lost 5 bases, and 6 bases stayed unmatched. Written as DNA, the CDR3 is TGTGCCAGCAGTTCCCGGACAGGGCAGACTGAAGCTTTCTTT. It codes for CASSSRTGQTEAFF.

The gene calls are TRBV5-6 and TRBJ2-7; TRBD1 aligns across 7 bases. The J segment lost 7 bases and the V segment lost 2 bases, leaving 3 bases of the junction unmatched. This CDR3 has 12 amino acids. Germline V CDR1 and CDR2: SGHDT, YYEEEE. Written as DNA, the CDR3 is TGTGCCAGCAGCTTTACACAGGGGGAGCAGTACTTC. It translates to CASSFTQGEQYF.

The V gene is TRBV6-6, the J gene TRBJ1-2, with 7 bases aligning to TRBD1. V lost 5 bases and J lost 2; bases outside the gene matches: 2. The germline CDR1 and CDR2 sequences are MNHNY and SVGAGI (reference sequence). This CDR3 has 13 residues. Written as DNA, the CDR3 is TGTGCCAGCAGTGGCAGGGGGAACTATGGCTACACCTTC. Its protein is CASSGRGNYGYTF.

The J gene is TRBJ2-7, the V gene TRBV29-1; 16 nucleotides align to TRBD2. The length of the CDR3 is 16 residues. Per germline, CDR1 SQVTM and CDR2 ANQGSEA. The trim removed 4 bases at V and 2 bases at J, leaving 5 bases unmatched. This CDR3 reads CSVVGTSGRDTYEQYF. CDR3 nucleotide sequence: TGCAGCGTTGTTGGGACTAGCGGGAGGGATACCTACGAGCAGTACTTC.

This clone was found once. The chain recombines TRBV2 with TRBJ2-2, with D perhaps matching TRBD1 (6 bases). The germline V gene encodes CDR1 SNHLY and CDR2 FYNNEI. Trimming removed 2 bases at V and 2 bases at J, with 12 bases between. CDR3 length: 16 amino acids. The CDR3: CASSELRQANTGELFF. For the CDR3, the DNA is TGTGCCAGCAGTGAATTAAGACAGGCCAACACCGGGGAGCTGTTTTTT.

The V and J genes are TRBV27 and TRBJ2-7, with 7 bases that match TRBD2. Trimming took 6 bases from V and 2 from J; bases not matched to a gene: 7. The germline V gene has CDR1 MNHEY and CDR2 SMNVEV (reference sequence). This CDR3 has 14 residues. The CDR3 nucleotides read TGTGCCAGCAGCTTGGGAGGGGAAGCCTACGAGCAGTACTTC. Its translation is CASSLGGEAYEQYF.

The chain combines TRBV4-2 with TRBJ1-5; D not resolved. Germline V CDR1 and CDR2: LGHNA, YNFKEQ. The CDR3 is 16 residues long. Trimming pared 3 bases from V and 0 bases from J, leaving 12 bases between. CDR3 loop: CASSQETGYSNQPQHF. The CDR3 region has the DNA TGTGCCAGCAGCCAGGAGACCGGTTATAGCAATCAGCCCCAGCATTTT.

The rearrangement links TRBV11-2 to TRBJ1-1, with D possibly being TRBD1 (6 bases). This CDR3 has 11 amino acids. Germline lookup yields CDR1 SGHAT and CDR2 FQNNGV. V was trimmed by 4 bases and J by 10 bases, leaving 10 bases between them. In DNA form, the CDR3 reads TGTGCCAGCAGCTGGGGGGGGCCAGCTTTCTTT. It yields the protein CASSWGGPAFF.